A selection of T cell receptor beta chains follows, all from one sample in a study of blood T cell repertoires in COVID-19. Sequencing was performed with immunoSEQ multiplex PCR; in TCRdb, only in-frame clones are kept and a portion is missing. This table has about 380,000 clones, roughly four fifths appearing once. Sequencing was performed on peripheral blood. The receptor set was obtained from a human donor with acute or convalescent COVID-19. The donor label of this sample is uncertain. CDR3s include the opening cysteine and the closing phenylalanine or tryptophan. The D gene is left open where the match is weak. Not every row has a clone size; where given, it reads once, few, many or a size class.

>.|TRBJ2-7|.|TRBV19
CASSSTLDPGQAYEQYF
TGTGCCAGTAGTTCCACCCTGGATCCGGGACAAGCCTACGAGCAGTACTTC
>.|TRBJ2-1|TRBD2|TRBV5-5
CASSGRLAGNFNEQFF
TGTGCCAGCAGCGGCAGACTAGCGGGAAACTTCAATGAGCAGTTCTTC
>few|TRBJ2-2|.|TRBV4-2
CASSQEQGSSTGELFF
TGTGCCAGCAGCCAGGAGCAGGGATCGAGCACCGGGGAGCTGTTTTTT
>.|TRBJ2-2|TRBD2|TRBV6-5
CASRRDYLTTGELFF
TGTGCCAGCAGACGGGACTACCTGACCACCGGGGAGCTGTTTTTT
>.|TRBJ2-4|TRBD1|TRBV6-6
CASSDPGQGNIQYF
TGTGCCAGCAGTGACCCGGGACAGGGTAACATTCAGTACTTC
>.|TRBJ1-1|.|TRBV18
CASSPTRGTEAFF
TGTGCCAGCTCCCCAACCCGAGGCACTGAAGCTTTCTTT
>.|TRBJ1-1|.|TRBV4-1
CASSQEGETYPEAFF
TGCGCCAGCAGCCAAGAAGGGGAAACGTATCCTGAAGCTTTCTTT
>.|TRBJ2-2|.|TRBV7-6
CASSSTGLSGELFF
TGTGCCAGCAGCTCAACGGGACTCTCCGGGGAGCTGTTTTTT
>.|TRBJ1-2|TRBD1|TRBV28
CASSLAGQAGGYGYTF
TGTGCCAGCAGCTTGGCAGGACAGGCGGGGGGCTATGGCTACACCTTC
>.|TRBJ1-4|.|TRBV6-2/TRBV6-3
CASSSGTLPGEKLFF
TGTGCCAGCAGTAGCGGGACATTGCCTGGTGAAAAACTGTTTTTT
>.|TRBJ2-7|TRBD1|TRBV6-6
CASSYAWTGGYEQYF
TGTGCCAGCAGTTACGCCTGGACAGGGGGATACGAGCAGTACTTC
>.|TRBJ2-7|TRBD1|TRBV5-4
CASSLRTGGSYEQYF
TGTGCCAGCAGCTTGAGGACAGGGGGTTCCTACGAGCAGTACTTC
>.|TRBJ2-2|TRBD1|TRBV6-5
CASSYDRGLTGELFF
TGTGCCAGCAGCTACGACAGGGGGCTGACCGGGGAGCTGTTTTTT
>.|TRBJ2-6|.|TRBV6-5
CASSFGGGANVLTF
TGTGCCAGCAGTTTCGGCGGGGGGGCCAACGTCCTGACTTTC
>.|TRBJ1-6|.|TRBV5-1
CASSLEWGEESPLHF
TGCGCCAGCAGCTTGGAATGGGGGGAGGAATCACCCCTCCACTTT
>.|TRBJ2-7|TRBD2|TRBV2
CASGEGLSYYEQYF
TGTGCCAGCGGGGAGGGACTATCCTATTACGAGCAGTACTTC
>.|TRBJ2-5|TRBD1|TRBV15
CATSRPRGTVQETQYF
TGTGCCACCAGCAGACCTAGGGGGACAGTTCAAGAGACCCAGTACTTC
>.|TRBJ2-6|TRBD2|TRBV4-2
CASSQDPSGGVSGANVLTF
TGTGCCAGCAGCCAAGATCCCAGCGGGGGGGTCTCTGGGGCCAACGTCCTGACTTTC
>.|TRBJ1-1|TRBD1|TRBV6-5
CASSYLRTGYTEAFF
TGTGCCAGCAGTTACCTTCGGACAGGGTATACTGAAGCTTTCTTT
>.|TRBJ1-5|TRBD1|TRBV28
CASTTGTGNQPQHF
TGTGCCAGCACCACCGGGACAGGGAATCAGCCCCAGCATTTT
>.|TRBJ2-2|TRBD1|TRBV2
CASNPGTGQAGELFF
TGTGCCAGCAACCCCGGGACAGGGCAAGCCGGGGAGCTGTTTTTT
>.|TRBJ1-1|.|TRBV19
CASSIDSGLSADTEAFF
TGTGCCAGTAGTATAGATAGCGGGCTATCTGCGGACACTGAAGCTTTCTTT
>.|TRBJ2-7|TRBD1|TRBV5-1
CASSSAGQGRTYEQYF
TGCGCCAGCAGCTCGGCGGGACAGGGACGTACCTACGAGCAGTACTTC
>.|TRBJ1-1|.|TRBV7-8
CASSHGRRQNTEAFF
TGTGCCAGCAGCCATGGCCGACGACAGAACACTGAGGCTTTCTTT
>.|TRBJ2-7|TRBD2|TRBV7-9
CASSLAHERGSKYEQYF
TGTGCCAGCAGCTTAGCGCATGAGCGGGGTTCCAAATACGAGCAGTACTTC
>.|TRBJ1-2|TRBD1|TRBV7-2
CASSPNYRGTGYGYTF
TGTGCCAGCAGCCCTAATTACAGGGGGACCGGCTATGGCTACACCTTC
>few|TRBJ1-4|.|TRBV27
CASSLTRRNEKLFF
TGTGCCAGCAGTTTGACCAGGAGGAATGAAAAACTGTTTTTT
>.|TRBJ2-2|.|TRBV2
CASSENSPRTGELFF
TGTGCCAGCAGTGAAAACAGTCCTCGAACCGGGGAGCTGTTTTTT
>.|TRBJ1-5|TRBD1|TRBV5-8
CASSGGQAGGQPQHF
TGTGCCAGCAGCGGGGGACAGGCTGGAGGGCAGCCCCAGCATTTT
>.|TRBJ2-1|TRBD2|TRBV5-1
CASSEPGTSGGVGEQFF
TGCGCCAGCAGCGAACCCGGGACTAGCGGGGGGGTGGGTGAGCAGTTCTTC
>.|TRBJ1-4|.|TRBV4-1
CASSHPRLPNEKLFF
TGCGCCAGCAGCCACCCAAGACTTCCTAATGAAAAACTGTTTTTT
>.|TRBJ2-7|.|TRBV5-1
CASSHTGNREQYF
TGCGCCAGCAGCCATACGGGGAACCGCGAGCAGTACTTC
>.|TRBJ2-7|TRBD2|TRBV3-1/TRBV3-2
CASSQWASGYEQYF
TGTGCCAGCAGCCAATGGGCTAGCGGCTACGAGCAGTACTTC
>.|TRBJ1-6|.|TRBV30
CAWNKGDNNSPLHF
TGTGCCTGGAACAAAGGGGACAATAATTCACCCCTCCACTTT
>.|TRBJ1-1|.|TRBV10-3
CAIGKQEYTEAFF
TGTGCCATCGGCAAACAGGAGTACACTGAAGCTTTCTTT
>.|TRBJ1-2|.|TRBV3-1/TRBV3-2
CASSQGLDNYGYTF
TGTGCCAGCAGCCAAGGACTTGATAACTATGGCTACACCTTC
>.|TRBJ2-5|.|TRBV2
CASRADPSGEETQYF
TGTGCCAGCAGAGCCGACCCTAGTGGCGAAGAGACCCAGTACTTC
>.|TRBJ2-7|.|TRBV12-3/TRBV12-4
CASRAGAGYEQYF
TGTGCCAGCAGGGCTGGAGCGGGCTACGAGCAGTACTTC
>.|TRBJ1-5|.|TRBV10-3
CAISRTENQPQHF
TGTGCCATCAGTCGGACAGAGAATCAGCCCCAGCATTTT
>.|TRBJ2-3|TRBD2|TRBV24-1
CATSDSGVGGGTDTQYF
TGTGCCACCAGTGACTCCGGGGTGGGGGGGGGCACAGATACGCAGTATTTT
>.|TRBJ1-5|.|TRBV6-5
CASRWSRGSNQPQHF
TGTGCCAGCAGATGGAGCAGGGGTAGCAATCAGCCCCAGCATTTT
>few|TRBJ2-7|.|TRBV10-1
CASSDLGEQYF
TGCGCCAGCAGTGACCTCGGGGAGCAGTACTTC
>.|TRBJ2-1|TRBD2|TRBV11-3
CASSPGLAGGPGQFF
TGTGCCAGCAGCCCCGGACTAGCGGGGGGGCCAGGTCAGTTCTTC
>.|TRBJ2-1|.|TRBV7-2
CASSLENRQEQFF
TGTGCCAGCAGCTTGGAGAATAGACAGGAGCAGTTCTTC
>.|TRBJ2-5|TRBD2|TRBV4-1
CASSQVGTRGQETQYF
TGCGCCAGCAGCCAAGTAGGGACTAGGGGCCAAGAGACCCAGTACTTC